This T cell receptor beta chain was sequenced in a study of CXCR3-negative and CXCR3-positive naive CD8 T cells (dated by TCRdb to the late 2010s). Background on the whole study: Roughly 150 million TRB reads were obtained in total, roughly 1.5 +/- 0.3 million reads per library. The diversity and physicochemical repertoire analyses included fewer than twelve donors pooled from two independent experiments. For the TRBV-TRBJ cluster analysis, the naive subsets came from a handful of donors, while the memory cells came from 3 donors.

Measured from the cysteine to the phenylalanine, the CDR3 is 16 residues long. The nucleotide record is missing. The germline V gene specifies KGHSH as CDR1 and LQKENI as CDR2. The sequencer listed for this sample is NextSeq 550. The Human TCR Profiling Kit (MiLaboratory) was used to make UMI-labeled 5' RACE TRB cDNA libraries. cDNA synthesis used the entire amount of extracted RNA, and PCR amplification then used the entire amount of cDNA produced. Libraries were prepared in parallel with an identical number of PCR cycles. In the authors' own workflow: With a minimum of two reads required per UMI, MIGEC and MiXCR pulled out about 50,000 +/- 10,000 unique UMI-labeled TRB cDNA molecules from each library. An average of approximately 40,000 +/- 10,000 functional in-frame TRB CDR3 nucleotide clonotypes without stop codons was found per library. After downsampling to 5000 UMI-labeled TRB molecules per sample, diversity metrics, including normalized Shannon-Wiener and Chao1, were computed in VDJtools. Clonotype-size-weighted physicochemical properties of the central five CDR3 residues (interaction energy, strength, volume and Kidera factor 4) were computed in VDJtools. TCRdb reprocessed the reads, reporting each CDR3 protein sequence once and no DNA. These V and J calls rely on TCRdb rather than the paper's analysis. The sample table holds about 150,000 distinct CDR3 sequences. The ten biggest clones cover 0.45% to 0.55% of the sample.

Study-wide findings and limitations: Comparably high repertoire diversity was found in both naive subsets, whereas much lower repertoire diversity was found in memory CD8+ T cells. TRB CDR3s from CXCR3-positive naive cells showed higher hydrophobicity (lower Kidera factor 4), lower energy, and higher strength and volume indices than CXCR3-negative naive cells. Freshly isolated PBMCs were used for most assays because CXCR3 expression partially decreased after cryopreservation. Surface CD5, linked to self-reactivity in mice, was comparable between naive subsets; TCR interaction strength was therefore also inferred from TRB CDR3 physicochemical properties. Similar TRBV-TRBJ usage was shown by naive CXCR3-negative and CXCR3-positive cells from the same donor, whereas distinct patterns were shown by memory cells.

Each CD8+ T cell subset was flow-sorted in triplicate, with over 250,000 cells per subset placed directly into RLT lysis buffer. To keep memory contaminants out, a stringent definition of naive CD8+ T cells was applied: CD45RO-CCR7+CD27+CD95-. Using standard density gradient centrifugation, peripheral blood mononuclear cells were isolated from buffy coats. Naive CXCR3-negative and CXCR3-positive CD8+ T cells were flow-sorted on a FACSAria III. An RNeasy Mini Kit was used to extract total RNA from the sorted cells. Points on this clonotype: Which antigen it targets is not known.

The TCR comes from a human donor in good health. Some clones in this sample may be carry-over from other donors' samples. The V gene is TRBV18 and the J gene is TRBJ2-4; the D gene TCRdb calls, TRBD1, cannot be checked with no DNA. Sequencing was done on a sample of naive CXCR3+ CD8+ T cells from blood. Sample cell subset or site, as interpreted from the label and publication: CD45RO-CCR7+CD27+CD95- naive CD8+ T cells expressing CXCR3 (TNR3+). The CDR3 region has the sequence CASSPSQTGEWNIQYF. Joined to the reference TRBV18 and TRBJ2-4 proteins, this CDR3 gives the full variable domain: NAGVMQNPRHLVRRRGQEARLRCSPMKGHSHVYWYRQLPEEGLKFMVYLQKENIIDESGMPKERFSAEFPKEGPSILRIQQVVRGDSAAYFCASSPSQTGEWNIQYFGAGTRLSVL.